The TCR beta chain under discussion was sequenced for a study of CD8 T cells in ankylosing spondylitis. V trimming: 4 bases; J trimming: 16 bases; junction bases outside the gene matches: 10. The germline CDR1 and CDR2 sequences are MNHNY and SVGAGI (reference sequence). The CDR3 length is 13 residues. Study conclusions and caveats: Seemingly characteristic of ankylosing spondylitis blood was a TCR beta motif consisting of under ten highly homologous variants. The authors reported significant enrichment of disease-linked clones in matched ankylosing spondylitis synovial fluid. Earlier reports found some motif variants in synovial fluid and blood in reactive arthritis.

This clonotype has a count of ten or more. Its antigen is currently unknown. MiXCR, applied by TCRdb to the 5' RACE reads, yields one record per CDR3 protein. The data hold 30,000 to 45,000 distinct CDR3 sequences, with roughly 12% observed a single time. The TCR sequence derives from a male donor with ankylosing spondylitis. The chain carries TRBV6-6 and TRBJ1-6; 7 bases align to TRBD1. Input material: synovial fluid, either unsorted or a sorted T cell fraction (not recorded which). The CDR3 DNA follows: TGTGCCAGCAGTTCGGTACCGGGACAGCTACTCCACTTT. It yields the protein CASSSVPGQLLHF.